These 23 T cell receptor beta chains were all obtained from the same sample, sequenced in a study of T cells in Graves' hyperthyroidism and ophthalmopathy. TCR beta CDR3 region amplification was performed from RNA transcripts. An initial round of RT-PCR targeting the TCR CDR3 relied on the HTBI primer set. TCRdb reprocessed the multiplex PCR reads with MiXCR, giving one entry per CDR3 protein. This sample yields 450,000 to 550,000 distinct CDR3 sequences, of which roughly 25% are seen a single time; approximately 11% belongs to the top ten. The sample was blood. The receptors come from a woman aged 30 to 39 with Graves' ophthalmopathy.

This clonotype was counted ten times or more. This chain's CDR3 is CASSKDSQPQHF. CDR3 bases: TGTGCCAGTAGCAAGGATTCACAGCCCCAGCATTTT. J is TRBJ1-5 and V is TRBV19; D remains ambiguous. The length of the CDR3 is 12 residues. Germline CDR1 LNHDA, CDR2 SQIVND (reference sequence). V lost 6 bases and J 7 bases, leaving 10 bases between the germline ends.

This clonotype was recorded many times. The rearrangement links TRBV6-2 or TRBV6-3 to TRBJ2-7, with unresolved D. The CDR3 length is 12 residues. The germline CDR1 and CDR2 sequences are MNHEY and SVGEGT. V was trimmed by 6 bases and J by 5 bases, leaving 11 bases between them. DNA of the CDR3: TGTGCCAGCAGCCCCATGATCGACGAGCAGTACTTC. Amino acids: CASSPMIDEQYF.

The chain has TRBV11-2 and TRBJ2-2; the D is unclear. CDR3 size: 17 residues. Trimming removed 0 bases from V and 3 bases from J, with 14 bases in between. Germline CDR1 is SGHAT and CDR2 is FQNNGV. CDR3 region: CASSLDRIGLDTGELFF. As DNA, the CDR3 is TGTGCCAGCAGCTTAGATCGTATAGGTCTGGACACCGGGGAGCTGTTTTTT.

This clonotype was found a few times. This rearrangement joins TRBV11-2 to TRBJ2-5, with D perhaps TRBD1 (6 bases). Germline assignment: CDR1 SGHAT and CDR2 FQNNGV. The V gene lost 5 bases and the J gene lost 4 bases, with 17 bases spanning the gap. This CDR3 is 15 amino acids long. The CDR3 region is CASSATGTRGETQYF. In DNA form, the CDR3 reads TGTGCCAGCAGCGCCACCGGGACAAGGGGAGAGACCCAGTACTTC.

This clonotype was seen repeatedly, ten times or more. The V gene is TRBV19, the J gene TRBJ2-5; no clear D. The CDR3 runs to 15 residues. CDR1 is LNHDA, CDR2 SQIVND, per germline (reference sequence). V lost 3 bases and J lost 3, with 14 bases in between. Here the CDR3 DNA reads TGTGCCAGTAGTATCCTCAGAAGCCCTAAAGAGACCCAGTACTTC. Amino acids: CASSILRSPKETQYF.

This rearrangement joins TRBV12-3 or TRBV12-4 to TRBJ2-7; 13 nucleotides match TRBD2. CDR3 size: 15 residues. The trim removed 6 bases at V and 2 bases at J, leaving 4 bases unmatched. The CDR3 reads CASRPGTSGAYEQYF. The CDR3 DNA follows: TGTGCCAGCAGGCCCGGGACTAGCGGGGCCTACGAGCAGTACTTC.

The rearrangement links TRBV6-1 to TRBJ1-1; unclear D gene. CDR1 MNHNS and CDR2 SASEGT come from the germline V gene. Trimming cost V 2 bases and J 4 bases, with 17 bases left between them. The CDR3 length is 16 residues. This chain's CDR3 is CASSERAAPFSTEAFF. For the CDR3, the DNA is TGTGCCAGCAGTGAAAGGGCGGCCCCGTTCTCCACTGAAGCTTTCTTT.

A few counts support this clonotype. V usage is TRBV7-9 and J usage is TRBJ1-1; maybe TRBD1 (5 bases). V was shortened by 5 bases and J by 5 bases, with 15 bases between the two germline ends. This CDR3 has 14 residues. Germline V gives CDR1 SEHNR, CDR2 FQNEAQ (reference sequence). CDR3 protein: CASSLVRGWTEAFF. For the CDR3, the DNA is TGTGCCAGCAGCCTCGTCCGGGGGTGGACTGAAGCTTTCTTT.

The sample holds many counts of this clonotype. V usage is TRBV6-1 and J usage is TRBJ2-7, with D hard to call. This CDR3 region has 13 residues. Per the germline V gene, CDR1 is MNHNS and CDR2 is SASEGT. V was cut by 4 bases and J by 4 bases, with 11 bases left in between. The CDR3 DNA follows: TGTGCCAGCAGTGCACATGCCACGTACGAGCAGTACTTC. Protein product: CASSAHATYEQYF.

J is TRBJ1-6 and V is TRBV20-1; TRBD1 aligns across 7 bases. There are 13 residues in the CDR3. Germline V lookup: CDR1 DFQATT, CDR2 SNEGSKA (reference sequence). Trimming cost V 4 bases and J 3 bases; bases outside gene matches: 0. This chain's CDR3 is CSATGGYNSPLHF. In DNA, the CDR3 is TGCAGTGCTACAGGGGGCTATAATTCACCCCTCCACTTT.

This clonotype is a singleton in its sample. The gene calls are TRBV29-1 and TRBJ2-7; D is ambiguous. Germline V gene sequence: CDR1 SQVTM, CDR2 ANQGSEA. The CDR3 extends over 14 amino acids. The V end was cut by 4 bases, the J end by 0 bases, with 13 bases between. Written as DNA, the CDR3 is TGCAGCGTTGTTGTCCAGGCGAGCTCCTACGAGCAGTACTTC. Protein product: CSVVVQASSYEQYF.

Remarks on this clonotype: Here the CDR3 omits its conserved ending phenylalanine or tryptophan, so a read error is the likely source. The CDR3 region has the DNA TGTGCCAGCAGTTTACCCCCGGGACAAAACCAAGAGTCCCAGTACTAC. Translating gives CASSLPPGQNQESQYY. The chain links TRBV28 to TRBJ2-5; D might be TRBD1 (6 bases). Germline assignment: CDR1 MDHEN and CDR2 SYDVKM. This CDR3 has 16 amino acids.

This clonotype was picked up many times. This sequence joins TRBV6-1 and TRBJ2-3; D call uncertain. The CDR3 consists of 12 residues. Germline V gene lookup returns CDR1 MNHNS and CDR2 SASEGT. The V gene lost 6 bases and the J gene lost 3 bases, with 7 bases spanning the gap. CDR3 region: CASRATTDTQYF. The CDR3 DNA follows: TGTGCCAGCAGGGCGACGACAGATACGCAGTATTTT.

V usage is TRBV12-3 or TRBV12-4 and J usage is TRBJ2-5; D may be TRBD2 (5 bases). CDR3 length equals 14 residues. V was clipped by 1 base and J by 7 bases, with 13 bases between them. The CDR3 coding sequence is TGTGCCAGCAGTTTAGATCTGAGGGAATGGACCCAGTACTTC. This translates into CASSLDLREWTQYF.

Many counts were recorded for this clonotype. This rearrangement joins TRBV24-1 to TRBJ2-2, with TRBD1 as a possible D gene (5 bases). This CDR3 region has 12 residues. Germline lookup yields CDR1 KGHDR and CDR2 SFDVKD. The V end lost 8 bases, the J end lost 7 bases, and 10 bases lay between the germline ends. The DNA for the CDR3 is TGTGCCACCAAACAGGCGGACGGGGAGCTGTTTTTT. Its translation is CATKQADGELFF.

This clonotype was seen more than once but under ten times. The DNA for the CDR3 is TGTGCCAGCAGTTACCAGGGCAGCGCTAGCAATCAGCCCCAGCATTTT. Its protein product is CASSYQGSASNQPQHF. The V call is TRBV6-2 or TRBV6-3, the J call TRBJ1-5; tentative D call: TRBD1 (5 bases). From germline, CDR1 is MNHEY and CDR2 SVGEGT. This CDR3 comprises 16 residues. The germline V and J ends were trimmed by 2 bases and 0 bases, with 11 bases remaining between them.

The chain uses TRBV28 and TRBJ2-2; no clear D gene. CDR3 length: 15 amino acids. V was shortened by 3 bases and J by 3 bases, with 11 bases between the two germline ends. Germline CDR1 MDHEN, CDR2 SYDVKM. CDR3 coding DNA: TGTGCCAGCAGTTTCCTCCTAAGATACACCGGGGAGCTGTTTTTT. It yields the protein CASSFLLRYTGELFF.

This clonotype was seen at least ten times. The gene calls are TRBV12-3 or TRBV12-4 and TRBJ1-5, with TRBD1 matching over 10 bases. Trimming took 5 bases from V and 0 from J; bases not matched to a gene: 4. The CDR3 has 16 amino acids. The CDR3 sequence: CASSPRDRGSNQPQHF. Here the CDR3 DNA reads TGTGCCAGCAGTCCACGGGACAGGGGTAGCAATCAGCCCCAGCATTTT.

This clonotype has ten or more counts. The V gene is TRBV6-5, the J gene TRBJ1-6; a weak D match, TRBD1 (5 bases). Trimming removed 7 bases from V and 6 bases from J, with 16 bases in between. This CDR3 contains 15 residues. Germline loops: CDR1 MNHEY, CDR2 SVGAGI. The CDR3 DNA is TGTGCCAGCACCCCGGGGCAGCGGTTTAATTCACCCCTCCACTTT. Translated: CASTPGQRFNSPLHF.

The table lists this clonotype with many counts. V and J are TRBV6-1 and TRBJ2-2, with 9 positions matching TRBD2. CDR1 and CDR2 from the germline V gene are MNHNS and SASEGT. The CDR3 runs to 15 residues. The J segment lost 3 bases and the V segment lost 7 bases, leaving 6 bases of the junction unmatched. CDR3 in amino acids: CASTAGGLDTGELFF. As DNA, the CDR3 is TGTGCCAGCACGGCGGGGGGGCTCGACACCGGGGAGCTGTTTTTT.

This clonotype has ten or more counts. This CDR3 is CSAPSGTGFQETQYF. The CDR3 DNA reads as TGCAGTGCACCCTCCGGGACAGGCTTCCAAGAGACCCAGTACTTC. J is TRBJ2-5 and V is TRBV20-1; 8 bases match TRBD1. CDR1 and CDR2 from the germline V gene are DFQATT and SNEGSKA (reference sequence). The CDR3 is 15 amino acids. V dropped 6 bases and J dropped 1; count of bases not matched to a gene: 10.

This clonotype was recorded at least ten times. The gene calls are TRBV4-3 and TRBJ2-5; TRBD1 aligns across 9 bases. Trimming at V came to 5 bases and at J to 10 bases, leaving 14 bases not matched to a gene. CDR3 length: 15 amino acids. Per germline, CDR1 LGHNA and CDR2 YSLEER. The CDR3 DNA reads TGCGCCAGCAGCTCCTCGCCCGGACAGGGGAGTGTCCAGTACTTC. Its protein product is CASSSSPGQGSVQYF.

This clonotype has at least ten counts. CDR3 residues: CASSYGAITNYGYTF. CDR3 sequence (DNA): TGTGCCAGCAGTTATGGGGCAATCACCAACTATGGCTACACCTTC. The rearrangement joins TRBV6-2 or TRBV6-3 to TRBJ1-2, with TRBD1 as a possible D gene (5 bases). The CDR3 spans 15 residues. Germline V gene sequence: CDR1 MNHEY, CDR2 SVGEGT. Trimming removed 3 bases from V and 2 bases from J, with 13 bases in between.